The next 9 T cell receptor beta chains were all read from a single sample in a study of OX40 agonist ivuxolimab in advanced cancers. Assay used: immunoSEQ multiplex PCR; TCRdb lists only in-frame clones, some missing. This sample has tens of thousands of clones, with about 90% found just once. Sequenced material: CD4+ or CD8+ T cells sorted from blood, taken in a trial of the OX40 agonist ivuxolimab. These receptors all come from an adult with an advanced solid tumor such as melanoma, head and neck, liver or kidney cancer.

The chain's CDR3 is CASSLVSRELYEQYF. In DNA, the CDR3 is TGTGCCAGCAGCTTGGTCTCCAGGGAACTCTACGAGCAGTACTTC. The rearrangement uses TRBV5-8 and TRBJ2-7; TRBD1 is a possible D gene (5 bases). Trimming removed 0 bases from V and 3 bases from J, with 13 bases in between. Germline loops: CDR1 SGHTS, CDR2 YDEGEE. This CDR3 contains 15 residues.

The chain carries TRBV6-1 and TRBJ1-2; 7 bases are a match to TRBD1. Trimming removed 6 bases from V and 4 bases from J; junction bases left unmatched: 5. The CDR3 covers 13 residues. Germline assignment: CDR1 MNHNS and CDR2 SASEGT. In nucleotides, the CDR3 is TGTGCCAGCAGGACCGGGACAGTCTATGGCTACACCTTC. Protein: CASRTGTVYGYTF.

The rearrangement links TRBV5-1 to TRBJ2-4; 10 positions agree with TRBD1. J lost 2 bases, V lost 5 bases, and 7 bases had no gene match. The germline V gene encodes CDR1 SGHRS and CDR2 YFSETQ. The CDR3 is made up of 16 amino acids. CDR3 residues: CASRPRDRGSKNIQYF. CDR3 nucleotide sequence: TGCGCCAGCAGACCCCGGGACAGGGGATCCAAAAACATTCAGTACTTC.

This chain connects TRBV6-6 to TRBJ2-7; D may be TRBD1 (5 bases). The V gene lost 6 bases and the J gene lost 5 bases, with 11 bases spanning the gap. From germline, CDR1 is MNHNY and CDR2 SVGAGI (reference sequence). This CDR3 has 12 amino acids. For the CDR3, the DNA is TGTGCCAGCAGCTTACAGGTCCACGAGCAGTACTTC. This translates into CASSLQVHEQYF.

This clone was seen more than once but under ten times. The chain is built from TRBV5-1 and TRBJ2-5, with a tentative D call TRBD2 (6 bases). V lost 4 bases and J 0 bases, leaving 13 bases between the germline ends. The CDR3 contains 15 residues. The germline V gene has CDR1 SGHRS and CDR2 YFSETQ. The CDR3: CASSPGEPYQETQYF. In nucleotides, the CDR3 is TGCGCCAGCAGCCCGGGGGAACCCTACCAAGAGACCCAGTACTTC.

The V call is TRBV6-6, the J call TRBJ2-1, with 9 bases that match TRBD2. Germline V gene sequence: CDR1 MNHNY, CDR2 SVGAGI (reference sequence). The J segment lost 4 bases and the V segment lost 6 bases, leaving 4 bases of the junction unmatched. This CDR3 comprises 14 residues. The CDR3 coding sequence is TGTGCCAGCAGCCAGACTAGCGGTTACAATGAGCAGTTCTTC. This translates into CASSQTSGYNEQFF.

This clone showed up just once. This chain uses TRBV7-9 with TRBJ2-7, with 10 nucleotides matching TRBD1. Losses at the gene ends were 1 base for V and 8 bases for J; bases not matched to a gene: 11. The CDR3 has 16 residues. The germline V gene encodes CDR1 SEHNR and CDR2 FQNEAQ (reference sequence). The chain's CDR3 is CASSLVSGQGTGKQYF. The CDR3 DNA reads TGTGCCAGCAGCTTAGTATCGGGACAGGGGACCGGAAAGCAGTACTTC. The whole variable domain, filled in from reference TRBV7-9 and TRBJ2-7, reads DTGVSQNPRHKITKRGQNVTFRCDPISEHNRLYWYRQTLGQGPEFLTYFQNEAQLEKSRLLSDRFSAERPKGSFSTLEIQRTEQGDSAMYLCASSLVSGQGTGKQYFGPGTRLTVT.

The V and J genes are TRBV6-1 and TRBJ2-7; D unclear. The germline CDR1 and CDR2 sequences are MNHNS and SASEGT. V was shortened by 3 bases and J by 4 bases, with 16 bases between the two germline ends. The CDR3 has 15 residues. The CDR3 region has the DNA TGTGCCAGCAGTGATCGAATTTTTCCAGTATACGAGCAGTACTTC. This gives the protein CASSDRIFPVYEQYF.

This rearrangement joins TRBV7-9 to TRBJ2-7; tentatively, D is TRBD1 (5 bases). Looked up from germline, CDR1 is SEHNR and CDR2 is FQNEAQ (reference sequence). The V gene lost 3 bases and the J gene lost 2 bases, with 17 bases spanning the gap. This CDR3 contains 16 residues. As DNA, the CDR3 is TGTGCCAGCAGCTTTCTGCCAGGCAGGGAAACCTACGAGCAGTACTTC. Its protein product is CASSFLPGRETYEQYF.